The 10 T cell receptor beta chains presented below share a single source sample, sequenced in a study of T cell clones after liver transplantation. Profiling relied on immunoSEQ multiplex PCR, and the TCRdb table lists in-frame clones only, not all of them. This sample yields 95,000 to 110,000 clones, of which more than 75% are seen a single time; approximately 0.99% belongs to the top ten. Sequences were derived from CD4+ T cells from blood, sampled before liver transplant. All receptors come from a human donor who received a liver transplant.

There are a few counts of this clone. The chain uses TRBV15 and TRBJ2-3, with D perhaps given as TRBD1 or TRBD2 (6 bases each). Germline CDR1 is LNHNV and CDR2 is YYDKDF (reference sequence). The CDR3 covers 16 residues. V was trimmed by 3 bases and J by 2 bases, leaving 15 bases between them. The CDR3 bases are TGTGCCACCAGCAGTGGTACGGGGGCCTTCACAGATACGCAGTATTTT. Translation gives CATSSGTGAFTDTQYF.

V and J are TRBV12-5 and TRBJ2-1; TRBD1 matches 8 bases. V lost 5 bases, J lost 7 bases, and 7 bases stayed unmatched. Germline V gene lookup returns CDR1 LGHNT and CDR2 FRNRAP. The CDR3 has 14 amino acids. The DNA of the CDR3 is TGTGCTAGTGGTCTCCCGAACAGGGGGAATGAGCAGTTCTTC. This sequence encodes CASGLPNRGNEQFF.

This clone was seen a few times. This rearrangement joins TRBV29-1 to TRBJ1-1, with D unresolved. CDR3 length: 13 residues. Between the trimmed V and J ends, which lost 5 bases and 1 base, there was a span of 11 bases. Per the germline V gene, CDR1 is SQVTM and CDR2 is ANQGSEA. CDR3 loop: CSVWTGPNTEAFF. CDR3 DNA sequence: TGCAGCGTTTGGACCGGGCCGAACACTGAAGCTTTCTTT.

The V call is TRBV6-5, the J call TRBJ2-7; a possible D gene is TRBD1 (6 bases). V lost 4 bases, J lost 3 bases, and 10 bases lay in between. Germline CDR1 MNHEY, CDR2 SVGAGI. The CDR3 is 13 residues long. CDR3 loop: CASSSQQGYEQYF. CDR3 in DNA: TGTGCCAGCAGTTCTCAACAGGGCTACGAGCAGTACTTC.

This CDR3 reads CASSSSGTGGGNTIYF. As DNA, the CDR3 is TGCGCCAGCAGCTCATCCGGGACAGGGGGTGGAAACACCATATATTTT. The rearrangement uses TRBV5-1 and TRBJ1-3; TRBD1 aligns across 11 bases. Losses at the gene ends were 3 bases for V and 3 bases for J; bases not matched to a gene: 5. The CDR3 length is 16 residues. CDR1 and CDR2 (germline): SGHRS, YFSETQ.

The CDR3, as DNA: TGTGCCAGCAGTGGACTAGCGGGGGCCCGACAGACCCAGTACTTC. This translates into CASSGLAGARQTQYF. The chain couples TRBV7-2 to TRBJ2-5, with TRBD2 identical over 13 bases. The junction had 7 bases not matched to a gene; V was cut back by 6 bases and J by 6 bases. The CDR3 contains 15 residues. CDR1 and CDR2 from the germline V gene are SGHTA and FQGNSA. Supplemented by reference TRBV7-2 and TRBJ2-5, the full variable domain reads GAGVSQSPSNKVTEKGKDVELRCDPISGHTALYWYRQSLGQGLEFLIYFQGNSAPDKSGLPSDRFSAERTGGSVSTLTIQRTQQEDSAVYLCASSGLAGARQTQYFGPGTRLLVL.

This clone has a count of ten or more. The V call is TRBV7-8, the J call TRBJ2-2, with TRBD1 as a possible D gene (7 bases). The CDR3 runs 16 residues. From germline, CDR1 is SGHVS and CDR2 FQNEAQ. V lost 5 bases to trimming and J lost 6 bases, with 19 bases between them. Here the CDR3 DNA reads TGTGCCAGCAGCCGCGGGACAGACAAAAGGTCCGGGGAGCTGTTTTTT. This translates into CASSRGTDKRSGELFF.

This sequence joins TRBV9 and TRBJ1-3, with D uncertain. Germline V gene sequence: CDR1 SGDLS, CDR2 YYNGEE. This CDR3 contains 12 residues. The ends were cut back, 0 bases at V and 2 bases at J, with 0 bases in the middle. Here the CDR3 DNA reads TGTGCCAGCAGCGTAGCTGGAAACACCATATATTTT. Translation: CASSVAGNTIYF.

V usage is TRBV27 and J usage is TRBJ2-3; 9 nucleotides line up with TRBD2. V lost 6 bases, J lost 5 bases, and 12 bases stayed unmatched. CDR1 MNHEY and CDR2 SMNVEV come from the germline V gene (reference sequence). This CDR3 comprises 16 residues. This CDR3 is CASSTHGAGGLDTQYF. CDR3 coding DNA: TGTGCCAGCAGCACCCACGGTGCGGGGGGGCTAGATACGCAGTATTTT.

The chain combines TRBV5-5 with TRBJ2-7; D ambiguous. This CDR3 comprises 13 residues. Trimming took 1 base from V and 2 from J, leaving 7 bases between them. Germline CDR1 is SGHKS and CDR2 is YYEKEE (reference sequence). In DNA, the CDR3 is TGTGCCAGCAGCTTGAGTCTGACCTACGAGCAGTACTTC. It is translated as CASSLSLTYEQYF.